This T cell receptor beta chain was sequenced during a study of cytomegalovirus exposure and HLA in healthy donors. General study findings and limits: Across donors, most TCRs were seen rarely, yet some public ones were widespread. The listing of 150 to 200 TCR beta chains classed them as cytomegalovirus-associated. Testing in vitro showed a few CMV-associated chains specific for CMV antigens.

The V gene lost 0 bases and the J gene lost 5 bases, with 8 bases spanning the gap. CDR3 length: 14 amino acids. Germline CDR1 MNHNY, CDR2 SVGAGI (reference sequence). Sequencing used immunoSEQ multiplex PCR; TCRdb keeps in-frame clones, though not all of them. The sample has a few hundred thousand clones; more than 80% are singletons. About this clone itself: The antigen is undetermined.

The donors were in the roughly 130-subject validation cohort, distinct from the approximately 670-subject first cohort. The rearrangement links TRBV6-6 to TRBJ2-1; no reliable D call. The TCR originated in a woman in her late teens or twenties in good health and CMV-seronegative. The sample taken for sequencing was PBMCs. CDR3 sequence: CASSYSATNNEQFF. The CDR3 DNA is TGTGCCAGCAGTTACTCGGCCACCAACAATGAGCAGTTCTTC.